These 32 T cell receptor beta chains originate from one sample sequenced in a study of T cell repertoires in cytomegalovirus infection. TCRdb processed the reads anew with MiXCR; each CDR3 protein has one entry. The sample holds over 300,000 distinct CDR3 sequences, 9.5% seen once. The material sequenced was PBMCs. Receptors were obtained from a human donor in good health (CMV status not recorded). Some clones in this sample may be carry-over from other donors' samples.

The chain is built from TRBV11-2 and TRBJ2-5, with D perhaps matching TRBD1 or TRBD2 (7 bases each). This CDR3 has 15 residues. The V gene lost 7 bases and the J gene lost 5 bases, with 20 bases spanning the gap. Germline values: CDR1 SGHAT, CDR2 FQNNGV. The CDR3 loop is CASTPRGSQGETQYF. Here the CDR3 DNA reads TGTGCCAGCACCCCGCGGGGGTCACAGGGGGAGACCCAGTACTTC.

The CDR3 coding sequence is TGTGGGAGCCAGCAGTTAGGTGTAGACAGGGAAGGGGAGCAGTTCTTC. It encodes CGSQQLGVDREGEQFF. The V and J genes are TRBV6-2 or TRBV6-3 and TRBJ2-1; 7 bases line up with TRBD1. Germline CDR1 reads MNHEY; CDR2 reads SVGEGT. This CDR3 has 16 residues.

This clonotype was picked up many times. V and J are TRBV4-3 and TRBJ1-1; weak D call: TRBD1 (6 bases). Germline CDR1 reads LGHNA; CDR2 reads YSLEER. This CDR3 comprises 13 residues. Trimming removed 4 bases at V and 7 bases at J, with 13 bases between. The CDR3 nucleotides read TGCGCCAGCAGCCCGGGGACAACAGGTGAAGCTTTCTTT. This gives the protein CASSPGTTGEAFF.

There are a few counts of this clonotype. The CDR3 protein is CASSSNGPNTEAFF. DNA of the CDR3: TGTGCCAGCAGCTCTAACGGACCGAACACTGAAGCTTTCTTT. This sequence joins TRBV11-3 and TRBJ1-1, with D hard to call. This CDR3 is 14 amino acids long. Between the trimmed V and J ends, which lost 4 bases and 1 base, there was a span of 10 bases. Germline V gene sequence: CDR1 SGHNT, CDR2 YENEEA.

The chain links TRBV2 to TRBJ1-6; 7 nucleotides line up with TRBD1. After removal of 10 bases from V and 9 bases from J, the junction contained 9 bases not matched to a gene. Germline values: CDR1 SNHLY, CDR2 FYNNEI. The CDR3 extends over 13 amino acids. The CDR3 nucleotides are TGTGCCACCCGAGACAGGGCGGGTTCACCCCTCCACTTT. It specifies CATRDRAGSPLHF.

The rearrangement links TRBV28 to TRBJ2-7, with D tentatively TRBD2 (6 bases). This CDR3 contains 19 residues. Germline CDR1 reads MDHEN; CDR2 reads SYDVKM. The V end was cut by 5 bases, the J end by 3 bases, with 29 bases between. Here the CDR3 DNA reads TGTGCCAGCAGTCCGCCCGTGGTTCCGCCGGGGGTCCTCTACTACGAGCAGTACTTC. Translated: CASSPPVVPPGVLYYEQYF.

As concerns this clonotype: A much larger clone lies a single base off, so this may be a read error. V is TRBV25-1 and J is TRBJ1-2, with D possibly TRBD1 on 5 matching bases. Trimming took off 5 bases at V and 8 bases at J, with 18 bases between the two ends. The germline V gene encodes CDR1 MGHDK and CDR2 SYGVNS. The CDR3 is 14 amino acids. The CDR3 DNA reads TGTGCCAGCAGTCCCACCTGGGGGACGCGGGGCTACACCTTC. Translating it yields CASSPTWGTRGYTF.

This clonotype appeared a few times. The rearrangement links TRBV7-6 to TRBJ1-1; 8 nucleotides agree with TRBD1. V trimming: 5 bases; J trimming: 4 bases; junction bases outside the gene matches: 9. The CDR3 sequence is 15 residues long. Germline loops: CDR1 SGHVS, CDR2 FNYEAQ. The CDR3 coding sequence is TGTGCCAGCAGCCTCACAGGGGGAACGGGCACTGAAGCTTTCTTT. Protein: CASSLTGGTGTEAFF. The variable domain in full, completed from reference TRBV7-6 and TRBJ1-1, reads GAGVSQSPRYKVTKRGQDVALRCDPISGHVSLYWYRQALGQGPEFLTYFNYEAQQDKSGLPNDRFSAERPEGSISTLTIQRTEQRDSAMYRCASSLTGGTGTEAFFGQGTRLTVV.

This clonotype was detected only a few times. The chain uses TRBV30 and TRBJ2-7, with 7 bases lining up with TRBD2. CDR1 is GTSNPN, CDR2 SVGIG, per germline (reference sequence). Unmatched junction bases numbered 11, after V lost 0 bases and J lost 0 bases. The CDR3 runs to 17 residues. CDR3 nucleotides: TGTGCCTGGAGTGTAACTACGAGCGGGATCCTCTCCTACGAGCAGTACTTC. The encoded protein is CAWSVTTSGILSYEQYF.

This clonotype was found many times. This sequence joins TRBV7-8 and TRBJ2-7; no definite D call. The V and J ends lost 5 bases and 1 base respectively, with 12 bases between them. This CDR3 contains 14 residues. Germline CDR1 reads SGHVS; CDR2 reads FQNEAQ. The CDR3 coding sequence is TGTGCCAGCAGCCTGACGGACGAGTCCTACGAGCAGTACTTC. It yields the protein CASSLTDESYEQYF.

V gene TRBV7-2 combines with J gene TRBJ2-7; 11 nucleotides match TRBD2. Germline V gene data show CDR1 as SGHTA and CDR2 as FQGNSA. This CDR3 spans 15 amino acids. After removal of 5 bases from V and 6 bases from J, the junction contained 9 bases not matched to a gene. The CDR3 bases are TGTGCCAGCAGCCTCCCACTAGCGGGAGTTGGCGAGCAGTACTTC. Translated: CASSLPLAGVGEQYF. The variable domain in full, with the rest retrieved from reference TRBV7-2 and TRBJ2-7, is GAGVSQSPSNKVTEKGKDVELRCDPISGHTALYWYRQSLGQGLEFLIYFQGNSAPDKSGLPSDRFSAERTGGSVSTLTIQRTQQEDSAVYLCASSLPLAGVGEQYFGPGTRLTVT.

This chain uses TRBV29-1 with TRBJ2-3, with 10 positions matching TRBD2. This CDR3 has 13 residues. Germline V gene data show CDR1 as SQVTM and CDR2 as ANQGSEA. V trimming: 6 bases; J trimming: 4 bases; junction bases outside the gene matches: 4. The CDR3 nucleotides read TGCAGCGTAGCAGCGGGGGGGGCAGATACGCAGTATTTT. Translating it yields CSVAAGGADTQYF.

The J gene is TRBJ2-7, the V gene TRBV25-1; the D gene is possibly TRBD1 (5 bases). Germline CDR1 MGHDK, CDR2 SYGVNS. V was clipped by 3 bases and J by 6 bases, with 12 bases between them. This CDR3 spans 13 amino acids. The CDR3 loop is CASSEPGMFEQYF. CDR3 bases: TGTGCCAGCAGTGAGCCAGGGATGTTCGAGCAGTACTTC.

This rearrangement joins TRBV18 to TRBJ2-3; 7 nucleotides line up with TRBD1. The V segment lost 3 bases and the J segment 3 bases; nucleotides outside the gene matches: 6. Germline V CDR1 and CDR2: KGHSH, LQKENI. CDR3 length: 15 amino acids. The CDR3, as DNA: TGTGCCAGCTCACCCATGACAGGGTTGACAGATACGCAGTATTTT. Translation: CASSPMTGLTDTQYF.

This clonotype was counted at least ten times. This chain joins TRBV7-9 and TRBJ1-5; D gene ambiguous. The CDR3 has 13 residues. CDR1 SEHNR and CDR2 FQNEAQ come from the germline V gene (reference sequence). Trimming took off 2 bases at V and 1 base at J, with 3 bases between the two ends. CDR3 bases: TGTGCCAGCAGCTTACACAGCAATCAGCCCCAGCATTTT. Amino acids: CASSLHSNQPQHF.

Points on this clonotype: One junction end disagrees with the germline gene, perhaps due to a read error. CDR3 region: CASSRLQNTEASF. As DNA, the CDR3 is TGTGCCAGCAGCAGACTACAAAACACTGAAGCTTCCTTT. J is TRBJ1-1 and V is TRBV6-1; no clear D. The V gene's germline CDR1 is MNHNS and CDR2 SASEGT. The CDR3 runs 13 residues.

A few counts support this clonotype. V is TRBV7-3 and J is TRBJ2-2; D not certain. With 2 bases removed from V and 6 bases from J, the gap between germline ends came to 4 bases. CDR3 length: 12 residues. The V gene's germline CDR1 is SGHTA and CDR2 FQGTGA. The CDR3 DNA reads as TGTGCCAGCAGCTTACCCCCCGGGGAGCTGTTTTTT. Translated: CASSLPPGELFF.

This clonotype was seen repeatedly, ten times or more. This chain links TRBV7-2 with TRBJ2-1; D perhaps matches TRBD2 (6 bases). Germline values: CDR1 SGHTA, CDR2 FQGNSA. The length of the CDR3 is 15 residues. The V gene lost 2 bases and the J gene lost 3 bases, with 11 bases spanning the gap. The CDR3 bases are TGTGCCAGCAGCTTACCGCGGCGGGGCTACAATGAGCAGTTCTTC. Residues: CASSLPRRGYNEQFF.

CDR3: CASSSLQGIYGYTF. DNA of the CDR3: TGTGCCAGCAGCTCATTACAGGGGATCTATGGCTACACCTTC. The chain couples TRBV5-6 to TRBJ1-2, with 7 bases lining up with TRBD1. Germline values: CDR1 SGHDT, CDR2 YYEEEE. V trimming: 3 bases; J trimming: 4 bases; junction bases outside the gene matches: 6. CDR3 length equals 14 residues.

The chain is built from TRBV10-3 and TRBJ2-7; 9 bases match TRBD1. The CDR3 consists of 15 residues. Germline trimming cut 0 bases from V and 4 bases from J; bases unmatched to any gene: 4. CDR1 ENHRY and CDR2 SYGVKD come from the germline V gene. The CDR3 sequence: CAISESPGQGYEQYF. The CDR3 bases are TGTGCCATCAGTGAGTCACCGGGACAGGGTTACGAGCAGTACTTC.

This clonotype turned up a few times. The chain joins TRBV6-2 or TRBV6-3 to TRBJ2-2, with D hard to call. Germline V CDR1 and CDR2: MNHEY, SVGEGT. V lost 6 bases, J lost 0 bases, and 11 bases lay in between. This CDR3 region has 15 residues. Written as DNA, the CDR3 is TGTGCCAGCAGCCTAAGTCCGTCGAACACCGGGGAGCTGTTTTTT. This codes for CASSLSPSNTGELFF.

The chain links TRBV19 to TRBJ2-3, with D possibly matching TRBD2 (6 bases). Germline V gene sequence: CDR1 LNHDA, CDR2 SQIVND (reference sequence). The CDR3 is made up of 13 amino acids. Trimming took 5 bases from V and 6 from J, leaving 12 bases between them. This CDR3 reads CASSGRTSDTQYF. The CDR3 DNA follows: TGTGCCAGTAGTGGGAGGACCAGCGATACGCAGTATTTT.

The CDR3 reads CASSQVALGWTRYEQYF. In DNA, the CDR3 is TGCGCCAGCAGCCAAGTGGCGCTAGGGTGGACGAGGTACGAGCAGTACTTC. The V gene is TRBV4-3, the J gene TRBJ2-7, with D unresolved. Trimming removed 1 base from V and 4 bases from J, with 20 bases in between. Germline V gene data show CDR1 as LGHNA and CDR2 as YSLEER. The CDR3 length is 17 residues.

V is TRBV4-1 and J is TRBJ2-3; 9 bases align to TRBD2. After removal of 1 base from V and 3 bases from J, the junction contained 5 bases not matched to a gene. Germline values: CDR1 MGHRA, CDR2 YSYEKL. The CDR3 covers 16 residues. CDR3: CASSQGAAGGTDTQYF. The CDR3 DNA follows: TGCGCCAGCAGCCAAGGGGCAGCGGGAGGTACAGATACGCAGTATTTT.

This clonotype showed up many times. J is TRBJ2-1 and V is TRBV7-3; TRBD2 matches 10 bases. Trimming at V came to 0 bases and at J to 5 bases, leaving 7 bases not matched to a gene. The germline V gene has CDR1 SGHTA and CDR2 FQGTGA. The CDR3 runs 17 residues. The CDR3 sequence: CASSLTISGGLNNEQFF. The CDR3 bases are TGTGCCAGCAGCTTAACGATTAGCGGGGGGCTCAACAATGAGCAGTTCTTC.

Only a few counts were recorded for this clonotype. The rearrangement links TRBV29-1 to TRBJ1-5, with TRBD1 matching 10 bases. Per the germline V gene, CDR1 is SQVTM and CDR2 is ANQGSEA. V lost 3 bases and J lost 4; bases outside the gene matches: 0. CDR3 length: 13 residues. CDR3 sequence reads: CSVEGQGNQPQHF. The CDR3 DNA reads TGCAGCGTTGAGGGACAGGGGAATCAGCCCCAGCATTTT.

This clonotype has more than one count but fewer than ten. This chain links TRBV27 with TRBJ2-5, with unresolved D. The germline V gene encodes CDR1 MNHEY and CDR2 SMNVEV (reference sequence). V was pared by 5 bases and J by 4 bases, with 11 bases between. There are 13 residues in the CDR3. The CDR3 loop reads CASSHGLGETQYF. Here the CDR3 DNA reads TGTGCCAGCAGTCACGGGTTAGGAGAGACCCAGTACTTC.

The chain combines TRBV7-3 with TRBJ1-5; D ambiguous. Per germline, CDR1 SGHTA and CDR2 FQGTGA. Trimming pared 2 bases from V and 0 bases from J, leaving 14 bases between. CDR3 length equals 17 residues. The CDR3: CASSLPDSYFSNQPQHF. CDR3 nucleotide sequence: TGTGCCAGCAGCTTACCAGATAGTTATTTTAGCAATCAGCCCCAGCATTTT.

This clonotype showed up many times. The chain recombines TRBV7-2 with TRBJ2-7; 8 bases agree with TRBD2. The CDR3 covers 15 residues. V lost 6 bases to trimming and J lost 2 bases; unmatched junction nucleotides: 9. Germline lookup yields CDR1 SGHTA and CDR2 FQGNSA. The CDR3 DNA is TGTGCCAGCAGTCTTTTCGCGGGGGGCCCCTACGAGCAGTACTTC. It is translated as CASSLFAGGPYEQYF.

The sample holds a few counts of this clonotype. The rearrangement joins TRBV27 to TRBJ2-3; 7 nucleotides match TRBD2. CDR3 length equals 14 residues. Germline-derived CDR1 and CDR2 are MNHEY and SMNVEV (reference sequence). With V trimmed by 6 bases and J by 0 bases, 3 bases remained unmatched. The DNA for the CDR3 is TGTGCCAGCAGGATGGGAGGGAGCACAGATACGCAGTATTTT. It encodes CASRMGGSTDTQYF.

The CDR3 is CASSYSTSGGGDEQFF. For the CDR3, the DNA is TGTGCCAGCAGTTACTCCACCAGCGGGGGGGGGGATGAGCAGTTCTTC. V and J are TRBV6-2 or TRBV6-3 and TRBJ2-1; 10 bases are shared with TRBD2. Germline loops: CDR1 MNHEY, CDR2 SVGEGT. CDR3 length: 16 residues. Trimming at V came to 0 bases and at J to 8 bases, leaving 7 bases not matched to a gene.

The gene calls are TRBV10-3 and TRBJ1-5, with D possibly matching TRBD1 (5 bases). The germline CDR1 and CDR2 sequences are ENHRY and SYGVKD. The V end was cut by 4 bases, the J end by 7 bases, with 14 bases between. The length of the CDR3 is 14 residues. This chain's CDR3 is CAISAAGGVQPQHF. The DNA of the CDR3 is TGTGCCATCAGTGCGGCGGGAGGGGTCCAGCCCCAGCATTTT.